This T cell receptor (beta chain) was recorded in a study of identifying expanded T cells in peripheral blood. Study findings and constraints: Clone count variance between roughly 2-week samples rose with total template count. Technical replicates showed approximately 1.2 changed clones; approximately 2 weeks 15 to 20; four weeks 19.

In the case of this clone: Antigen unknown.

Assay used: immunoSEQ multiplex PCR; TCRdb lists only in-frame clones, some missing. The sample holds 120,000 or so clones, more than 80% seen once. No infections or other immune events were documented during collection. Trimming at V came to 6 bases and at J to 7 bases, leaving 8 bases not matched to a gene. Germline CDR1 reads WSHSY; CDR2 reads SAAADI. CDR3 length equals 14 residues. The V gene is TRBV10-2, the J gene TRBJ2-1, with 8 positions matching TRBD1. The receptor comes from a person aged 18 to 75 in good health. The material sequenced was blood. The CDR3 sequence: CASSPGQGRNEQFF. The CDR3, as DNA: TGCGCCAGCAGCCCCGGACAGGGACGGAATGAGCAGTTCTTC.